This passage covers 28 T cell receptor beta chains from one sample sequenced in a study of OX40 agonist ivuxolimab in advanced cancers. Assay: immunoSEQ multiplex PCR; the TCRdb copy retains only in-frame clones and omits some. The profile shows about 83,000 clones, 84% of them singletons. The sequences come from CD4+ or CD8+ T cells sorted from blood, collected in a trial of the OX40 agonist ivuxolimab. The receptor source for this set is an adult with an advanced solid tumor such as melanoma, head and neck, liver or kidney cancer.

The V and J genes are TRBV19 and TRBJ2-5; tentatively, D is TRBD1 or TRBD2 (5 bases each). Trimming pared 3 bases from V and 3 bases from J, leaving 11 bases between. Germline values: CDR1 LNHDA, CDR2 SQIVND (reference sequence). The CDR3 runs to 14 residues. For the CDR3, the DNA is TGTGCCAGTAGTATGGGACCCTGGGAAGAGACCCAGTACTTC. Translation gives CASSMGPWEETQYF.

This chain uses TRBV19 with TRBJ1-5; D is possibly TRBD1 (6 bases). Germline-derived CDR1 and CDR2 are LNHDA and SQIVND (reference sequence). The CDR3 contains 15 residues. Trimming shortened V by 1 base and J by 4 bases, and 11 bases separated the two germline ends. In DNA form, the CDR3 reads TGTGCCAGTAGTATAGGAGGGGGATGGAATCAGCCCCAGCATTTT. Translated, it gives CASSIGGGWNQPQHF.

The DNA of the CDR3 is TGTGCCAGCAGCTCACGAGGACAGGGGAACACTGAAGCTTTCTTT. Translation gives CASSSRGQGNTEAFF. The chain uses TRBV5-5 and TRBJ1-1, with TRBD1 matching over 8 bases. Trimming took 3 bases from V and 1 from J; bases not matched to a gene: 5. Germline-derived CDR1 and CDR2 are SGHKS and YYEKEE (reference sequence). The CDR3 has 15 amino acids.

The CDR3 region has the DNA TGTGCCAGCAGTTTTGGTGTCTACAATGAGCAGTTCTTC. Protein sequence: CASSFGVYNEQFF. The genes are TRBV27 and TRBJ2-1; no firm D call. Germline V gene lookup returns CDR1 MNHEY and CDR2 SMNVEV (reference sequence). V was clipped by 3 bases and J by 3 bases, with 6 bases between them. The CDR3 loop spans 13 amino acids.

The chain uses TRBV6-1 and TRBJ1-5, with TRBD1 identical over 10 bases. V was clipped by 4 bases and J by 6 bases; unmatched bases: 15. This CDR3 is 18 amino acids long. Germline CDR1 is MNHNS and CDR2 is SASEGT. CDR3 nucleotides: TGTGCCAGCAGTGTACGAACGGGACAGGGGACTTTGGGTCAGCCCCAGCATTTT. Amino acids: CASSVRTGQGTLGQPQHF.

The CDR3, as DNA: TGTGCCAGCAGTTCGGGGGCCTACACTGAAGCTTTCTTT. Encoded protein: CASSSGAYTEAFF. The chain has TRBV6-5 and TRBJ1-1; tentative D call: TRBD1 (6 bases). V was clipped by 4 bases and J by 3 bases, with 9 bases between them. The germline V gene has CDR1 MNHEY and CDR2 SVGAGI. CDR3 size: 13 residues.

The V and J genes are TRBV7-9 and TRBJ1-4, with unresolved D. CDR1 and CDR2 (germline): SEHNR, FQNEAQ (reference sequence). V shed 5 bases and J shed 3 bases, with 4 bases lying between them. The CDR3 loop spans 12 amino acids. CDR3 bases: TGTGCCAGCAGCCATTCTAATGAAAAACTGTTTTTT. Its translation: CASSHSNEKLFF.

V is TRBV5-4 and J is TRBJ2-3; TRBD2 aligns across 8 bases. Germline V CDR1 and CDR2: SGHNT, YYREEE (reference sequence). This CDR3 has 15 amino acids. The V gene end was trimmed by 4 bases and the J gene end by 0 bases; junction bases not matched to a gene: 4. CDR3 in amino acids: CASSKTSGSTDTQYF. CDR3 sequence (DNA): TGTGCCAGCAGCAAAACTAGCGGTAGCACAGATACGCAGTATTTT.

A note on this clone: A read error is possible here, since a much larger clone lies one base away. The sample has other DNA sequences that encode this CDR3 too. This chain connects TRBV7-9 to TRBJ1-1; D is unresolved. Germline V gives CDR1 SEHNR, CDR2 FQNEAQ (reference sequence). This CDR3 has 13 amino acids. V lost 0 bases and J lost 1, with 3 bases in between. CDR3 in amino acids: CASSLAGNTEAFF. The CDR3 nucleotides read TGTGCCAGCAGCTTAGCCGGGAACACTGAAGCTTTCTTT.

As to this clone: Other DNA sequences in this specimen translate into the identical CDR3. The genes are TRBV9 and TRBJ1-4; a weak D match, TRBD1 (6 bases). Germline V lookup: CDR1 SGDLS, CDR2 YYNGEE. V gave up 4 bases and J gave up 8 bases, with 18 bases separating them. The CDR3 is 15 amino acids. The CDR3 region has the DNA TGTGCCAGCAGCTACGGTCGGGGGGGGCCAGAAAAACTGTTTTTT. Residues: CASSYGRGGPEKLFF. The whole variable domain, remainder taken from reference TRBV9 and TRBJ1-4, is DSGVTQTPKHLITATGQRVTLRCSPRSGDLSVYWYQQSLDQGLQFLIQYYNGEERAKGNILERFSAQQFPDLHSELNLSSLELGDSALYFCASSYGRGGPEKLFFGSGTQLSVL.

The gene calls are TRBV30 and TRBJ1-2; 7 bases agree with TRBD1. The CDR3 spans 13 residues. The germline gives CDR1 GTSNPN, CDR2 SVGIG (reference sequence). The V gene end was trimmed by 3 bases and the J gene end by 5 bases; junction bases not matched to a gene: 6. CDR3 DNA: TGTGCCTGGAGGGATCAGGGGGGGTATGGCTACACCTTC. Amino acid sequence: CAWRDQGGYGYTF.

CDR3 DNA: TGCGCCAGCAGCCTGACACCGGGACAGGGAACTGAAGCTTTCTTT. Its protein is CASSLTPGQGTEAFF. The chain combines TRBV5-1 with TRBJ1-1; 9 nucleotides match TRBD1. The CDR3 is 15 residues long. From germline, CDR1 is SGHRS and CDR2 YFSETQ. The ends lost 4 bases at V and 5 bases at J; junction bases unmatched: 9.

This clone turned up a few times. V and J are TRBV4-1 and TRBJ1-1; D not certain. CDR3 size: 13 residues. The V end was cut by 1 base, the J end by 13 bases, with 16 bases between. CDR1 MGHRA and CDR2 YSYEKL come from the germline V gene. CDR3 loop: CASSQGGGSVGFF. In DNA form, the CDR3 reads TGCGCCAGCAGCCAAGGGGGAGGGTCGGTGGGTTTCTTT.

As concerns this clone: Other DNA sequences from this sample encode an identical CDR3 as well. The V gene is TRBV7-3, the J gene TRBJ2-2; TRBD1 matches at 7 bases. The CDR3 is made up of 14 amino acids. Germline-derived CDR1 and CDR2 are SGHTA and FQGTGA. Losses at the gene ends were 5 bases for V and 2 bases for J; bases not matched to a gene: 2. The CDR3 DNA reads TGTGCCAGCAGCCGACAGGGAAACACCGGGGAGCTGTTTTTT. This sequence encodes CASSRQGNTGELFF.

The chain joins TRBV14 to TRBJ1-4, with a weak D call TRBD1 (6 bases). The germline V gene encodes CDR1 SGHDN and CDR2 FVKESK. This CDR3 is built from 17 residues. V shed 3 bases and J shed 1 base, with 15 bases lying between them. This chain's CDR3 is CASSQSGRGGTNEKLFF. The CDR3 DNA is TGTGCCAGCAGCCAGAGTGGCAGGGGAGGAACTAATGAAAAACTGTTTTTT.

The chain uses TRBV7-2 and TRBJ1-6; D is unresolved. Germline values: CDR1 SGHTA, CDR2 FQGNSA. V gave up 2 bases and J gave up 7 bases, with 15 bases separating them. CDR3 length: 16 amino acids. CDR3 loop: CASSLIFGWVNSPLHF. CDR3 nucleotide sequence: TGTGCCAGCAGCTTAATTTTTGGGTGGGTAAATTCACCCCTCCACTTT. The whole variable domain, remainder taken from reference TRBV7-2 and TRBJ1-6, is GAGVSQSPSNKVTEKGKDVELRCDPISGHTALYWYRQSLGQGLEFLIYFQGNSAPDKSGLPSDRFSAERTGGSVSTLTIQRTQQEDSAVYLCASSLIFGWVNSPLHFGNGTRLTVT.

V usage is TRBV29-1 and J usage is TRBJ1-2; 8 positions match TRBD1. Trimming at V came to 7 bases and at J to 3 bases, leaving 7 bases not matched to a gene. Germline V lookup: CDR1 SQVTM, CDR2 ANQGSEA. The CDR3 loop spans 13 amino acids. In DNA form, the CDR3 reads TGCAGCGCACGGACAGGGAGCGACTATGGCTACACCTTC. It codes for CSARTGSDYGYTF.

The chain combines TRBV5-6 with TRBJ2-7; D is uncertain. The CDR3 has 17 amino acids. The V gene lost 1 base and the J gene lost 3 bases, with 20 bases spanning the gap. The V gene's germline CDR1 is SGHDT and CDR2 YYEEEE. CDR3: CASSLRPPKREGYEQYF. In DNA form, the CDR3 reads TGTGCCAGCAGCTTGAGGCCCCCTAAACGCGAAGGCTACGAGCAGTACTTC.

V usage is TRBV6-4 and J usage is TRBJ1-2, with TRBD1 as a possible D gene (5 bases). CDR3 length: 16 amino acids. V lost 4 bases and J lost 3, with 18 bases in between. The germline CDR1 and CDR2 sequences are MRHNA and SNTAGT. The chain's CDR3 is CASSGSVPRAYYGYTF. The CDR3 nucleotides read TGTGCCAGCAGTGGCTCAGTTCCCAGGGCCTACTATGGCTACACCTTC.

This rearrangement joins TRBV2 to TRBJ1-1; D ambiguous. Per the germline V gene, CDR1 is SNHLY and CDR2 is FYNNEI. V lost 2 bases to trimming and J lost 4 bases, with 5 bases between them. The CDR3 has 12 amino acids. The CDR3 DNA reads as TGTGCCAGCAGTGAATCGACCACTGAAGCTTTCTTT. Translating it yields CASSESTTEAFF.

The chain joins TRBV5-1 to TRBJ1-2; no reliable D call. Germline V gene sequence: CDR1 SGHRS, CDR2 YFSETQ. Trimming took 4 bases from V and 2 from J, leaving 12 bases between them. There are 14 residues in the CDR3. CDR3 loop: CASSPPGRNYGYTF. CDR3 bases: TGCGCCAGCAGCCCCCCCGGGCGGAACTATGGCTACACCTTC.

The J gene is TRBJ1-2, the V gene TRBV6-6; unclear D gene. This CDR3 spans 15 amino acids. The V end lost 1 base, the J end lost 7 bases, and 16 bases lay between the germline ends. Germline V gene sequence: CDR1 MNHNY, CDR2 SVGAGI (reference sequence). The CDR3 loop is CASSYFLDGSRGYTF. The CDR3 nucleotides read TGTGCCAGCAGTTACTTCTTGGACGGGAGCCGTGGCTACACCTTC.

V is TRBV5-1 and J is TRBJ2-7; D unresolved. The germline V gene encodes CDR1 SGHRS and CDR2 YFSETQ. The CDR3 length is 13 residues. Trimming took 1 base from V and 4 from J, leaving 9 bases between them. Written as DNA, the CDR3 is TGCGCCAGCAGCTTGAGGGCAGATTACGAGCAGTACTTC. This translates into CASSLRADYEQYF.

The chain recombines TRBV5-6 with TRBJ1-1; D unclear. From germline, CDR1 is SGHDT and CDR2 YYEEEE. The V gene lost 4 bases and the J gene lost 6 bases, with 7 bases spanning the gap. CDR3 size: 11 residues. Here the CDR3 DNA reads TGTGCCAGCAGCCGCGACTCTGAAGCTTTCTTT. It translates to CASSRDSEAFF. The entire variable domain, with the rest obtained from reference TRBV5-6 and TRBJ1-1, is as follows: DAGVTQSPTHLIKTRGQQVTLRCSPKSGHDTVSWYQQALGQGPQFIFQYYEEEERQRGNFPDRFSGHQFPNYSSELNVNALLLGDSALYLCASSRDSEAFFGQGTRLTVV.

The rearrangement links TRBV7-2 to TRBJ2-5; TRBD2 aligns across 9 bases. CDR1 and CDR2 (germline): SGHTA, FQGNSA. This CDR3 is built from 14 residues. V shed 5 bases, J shed 8 bases, and the junction held 9 bases outside the gene matches. CDR3 DNA: TGTGCCAGCAGCCCTAGCGGGGTTCAAATTACCCAGTACTTC. It yields the protein CASSPSGVQITQYF.

This chain uses TRBV29-1 with TRBJ1-2, with 9 bases matching TRBD1. The ends lost 2 bases at V and 7 bases at J; junction bases unmatched: 5. The CDR3 extends over 13 amino acids. The germline gives CDR1 SQVTM, CDR2 ANQGSEA. In DNA form, the CDR3 reads TGCAGCGTTGAAAGGGACAGGGCCGCTGGCTACACCTTC. It encodes CSVERDRAAGYTF.

The V and J genes are TRBV23-1 and TRBJ1-2; 7 bases fit TRBD1. TRBV23-1 is recorded as an ORF, its role being uncertain. J gave up 6 bases and V 0 bases, and 4 bases lay outside the gene matches. This CDR3 is 14 amino acids long. CDR3 residues: CASSQSTGNHGYTF. The CDR3, as DNA: TGCGCCAGCAGTCAATCGACAGGGAACCATGGCTACACCTTC.

The genes are TRBV7-2 and TRBJ1-2; D is perhaps TRBD1 (6 bases). Trimming cost V 5 bases and J 2 bases, with 9 bases left between them. Germline V lookup: CDR1 SGHTA, CDR2 FQGNSA. This CDR3 region has 13 residues. CDR3 loop: CASSLGQNYGYTF. CDR3 bases: TGTGCCAGCAGCCTAGGACAGAACTATGGCTACACCTTC. Variable domain in full (rest from reference TRBV7-2 and TRBJ1-2): GAGVSQSPSNKVTEKGKDVELRCDPISGHTALYWYRQSLGQGLEFLIYFQGNSAPDKSGLPSDRFSAERTGGSVSTLTIQRTQQEDSAVYLCASSLGQNYGYTFGSGTRLTVV.